This T cell receptor (beta chain) was observed in a study of identical twins. Study-level results: Shared out-of-frame alpha sequences (those common to twins) showed excess low generation probability. In monozygotic twins, models underestimated the sharing of out-of-frame TCR alpha.

TCRdb independently ran MiXCR on the 5' RACE reads; one entry per CDR3 protein. The sample shows under 900,000 distinct CDR3 sequences, roughly an eighth of them seen only once. Trimming cost V 3 bases and J 8 bases, with 8 bases left between them. This CDR3 has 12 amino acids. This clonotype showed up just a few times. Its antigen is unknown. The data were also submitted as part of a second study, on yellow fever vaccine responses in identical twins.

This rearrangement joins TRBV12-3 or TRBV12-4 to TRBJ1-5, with D possibly TRBD1 on 5 matching bases. The material sequenced was PBMCs. This receptor was taken from a woman aged 18-30 years in good health. The CDR3 region has the DNA TGTGCCAGCAGTTTCCTGGGGGAGCCCCAGCATTTT. Its protein is CASSFLGEPQHF.